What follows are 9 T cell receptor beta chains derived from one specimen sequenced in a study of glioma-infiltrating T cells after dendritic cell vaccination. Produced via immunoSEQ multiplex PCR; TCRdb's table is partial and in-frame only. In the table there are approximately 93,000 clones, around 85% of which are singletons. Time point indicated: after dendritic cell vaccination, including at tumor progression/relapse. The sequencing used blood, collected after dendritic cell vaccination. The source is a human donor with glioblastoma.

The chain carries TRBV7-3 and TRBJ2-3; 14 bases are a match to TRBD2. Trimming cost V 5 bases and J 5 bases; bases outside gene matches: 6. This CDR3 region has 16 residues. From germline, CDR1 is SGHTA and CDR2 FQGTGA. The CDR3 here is CASSPGTSGGVDTQYF. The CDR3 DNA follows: TGTGCCAGCAGCCCAGGGACTAGCGGGGGTGTAGATACGCAGTATTTT.

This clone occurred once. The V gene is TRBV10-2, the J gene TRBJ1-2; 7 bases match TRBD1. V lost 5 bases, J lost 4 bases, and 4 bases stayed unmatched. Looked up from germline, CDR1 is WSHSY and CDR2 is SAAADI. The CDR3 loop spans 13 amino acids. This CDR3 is CASSPDRVYGYTF. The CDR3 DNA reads TGCGCCAGCAGTCCCGACAGGGTCTATGGCTACACCTTC.

In DNA form, the CDR3 reads TGTGCCAGCAGACAGACAGGAGAAAAACTGTTTTTT. Translating gives CASRQTGEKLFF. This chain uses TRBV2 with TRBJ1-4; D possibly corresponds to TRBD1 (6 bases). Germline V CDR1 and CDR2: SNHLY, FYNNEI. The CDR3 has 12 residues. V lost 6 bases and J lost 8, with 10 bases in between.

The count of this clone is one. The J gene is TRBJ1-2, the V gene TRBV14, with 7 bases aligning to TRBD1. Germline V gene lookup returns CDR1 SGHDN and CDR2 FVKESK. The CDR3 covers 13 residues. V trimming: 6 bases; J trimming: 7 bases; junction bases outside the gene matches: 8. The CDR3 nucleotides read TGTGCCAGCAGTCTTGACAGGGTGATTGGCTACACCTTC. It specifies CASSLDRVIGYTF. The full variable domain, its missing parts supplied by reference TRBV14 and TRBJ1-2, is EAGVTQFPSHSVIEKGQTVTLRCDPISGHDNLYWYRRVMGKEIKFLLHFVKESKQDESGMPNNRFLAERTGGTYSTLKVQPAELEDSGVYFCASSLDRVIGYTFGSGTRLTVV.

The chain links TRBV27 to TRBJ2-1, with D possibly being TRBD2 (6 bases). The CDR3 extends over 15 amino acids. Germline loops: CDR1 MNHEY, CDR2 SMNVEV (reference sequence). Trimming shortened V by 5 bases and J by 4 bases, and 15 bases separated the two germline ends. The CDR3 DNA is TGTGCCAGCAGTGAGGGAGGTGTTGCGTACAATGAGCAGTTCTTC. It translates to CASSEGGVAYNEQFF.

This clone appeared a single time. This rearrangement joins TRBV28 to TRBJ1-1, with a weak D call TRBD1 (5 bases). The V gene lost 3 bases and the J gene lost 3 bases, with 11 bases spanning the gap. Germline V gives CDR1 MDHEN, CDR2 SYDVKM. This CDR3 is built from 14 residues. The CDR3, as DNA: TGTGCCAGCAGTTTTCGGAGGGGCGACACTGAAGCTTTCTTT. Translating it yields CASSFRRGDTEAFF.

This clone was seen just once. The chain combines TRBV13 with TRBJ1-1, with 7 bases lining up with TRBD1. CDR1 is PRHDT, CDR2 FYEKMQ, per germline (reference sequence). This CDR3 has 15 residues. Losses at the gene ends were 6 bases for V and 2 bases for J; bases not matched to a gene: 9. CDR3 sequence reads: CASRPGQIRNTEAFF. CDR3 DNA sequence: TGTGCCAGCAGGCCGGGACAGATAAGAAACACTGAAGCTTTCTTT.

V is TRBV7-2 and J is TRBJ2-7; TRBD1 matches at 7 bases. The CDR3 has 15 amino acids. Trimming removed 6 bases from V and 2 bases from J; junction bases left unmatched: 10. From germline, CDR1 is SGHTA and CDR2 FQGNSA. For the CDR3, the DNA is TGTGCCAGCAGACCGACAGGGTTGGGGACCTACGAGCAGTACTTC. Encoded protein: CASRPTGLGTYEQYF.

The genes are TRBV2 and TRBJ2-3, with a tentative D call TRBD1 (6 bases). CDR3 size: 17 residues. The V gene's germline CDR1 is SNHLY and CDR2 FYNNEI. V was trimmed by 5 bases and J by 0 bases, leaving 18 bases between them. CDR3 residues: CASSPGDGYTSTDTQYF. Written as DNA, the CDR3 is TGTGCCAGCAGTCCAGGGGACGGTTACACTAGCACAGATACGCAGTATTTT.